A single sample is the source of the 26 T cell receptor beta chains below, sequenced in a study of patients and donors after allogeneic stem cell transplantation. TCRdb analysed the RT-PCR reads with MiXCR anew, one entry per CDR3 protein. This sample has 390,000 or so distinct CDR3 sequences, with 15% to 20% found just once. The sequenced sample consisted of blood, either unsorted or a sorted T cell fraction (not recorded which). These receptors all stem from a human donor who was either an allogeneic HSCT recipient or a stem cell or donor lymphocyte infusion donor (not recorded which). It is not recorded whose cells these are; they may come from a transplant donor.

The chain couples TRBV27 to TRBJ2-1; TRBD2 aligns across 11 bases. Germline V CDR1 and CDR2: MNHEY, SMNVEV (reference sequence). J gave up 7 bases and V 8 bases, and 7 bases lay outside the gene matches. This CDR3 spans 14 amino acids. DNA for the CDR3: TGTGCCAGCGAGGGACTAGCGGCTCGTAATGAGCAGTTCTTC. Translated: CASEGLAARNEQFF.

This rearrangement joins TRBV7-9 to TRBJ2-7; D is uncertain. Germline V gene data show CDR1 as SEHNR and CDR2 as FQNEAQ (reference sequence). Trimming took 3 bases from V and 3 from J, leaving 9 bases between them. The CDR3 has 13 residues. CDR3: CASSFVNGYEQYF. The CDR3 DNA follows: TGTGCCAGCAGCTTTGTGAACGGCTACGAGCAGTACTTC.

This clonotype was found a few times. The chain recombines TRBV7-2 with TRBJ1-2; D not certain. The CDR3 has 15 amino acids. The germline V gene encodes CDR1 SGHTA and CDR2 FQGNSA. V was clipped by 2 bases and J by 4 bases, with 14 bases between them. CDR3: CASSLRIGDGYGYTF. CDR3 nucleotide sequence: TGTGCCAGCAGCTTAAGGATTGGGGATGGCTATGGCTACACCTTC.

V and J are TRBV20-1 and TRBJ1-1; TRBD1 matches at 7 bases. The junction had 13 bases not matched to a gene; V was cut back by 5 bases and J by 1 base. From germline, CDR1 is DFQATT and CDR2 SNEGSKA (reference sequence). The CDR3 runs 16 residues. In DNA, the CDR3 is TGCAGTGCTCTCTACAGGGGTATGACAAAGAACACTGAAGCTTTCTTT. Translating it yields CSALYRGMTKNTEAFF.

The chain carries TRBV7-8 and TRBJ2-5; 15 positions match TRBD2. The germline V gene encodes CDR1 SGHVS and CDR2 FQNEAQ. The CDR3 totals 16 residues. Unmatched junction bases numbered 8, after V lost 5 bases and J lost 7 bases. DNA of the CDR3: TGTGCCAGCAGCAGGGGACTAGCGGGAGGTTATGGGACCCAGTACTTC. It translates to CASSRGLAGGYGTQYF.

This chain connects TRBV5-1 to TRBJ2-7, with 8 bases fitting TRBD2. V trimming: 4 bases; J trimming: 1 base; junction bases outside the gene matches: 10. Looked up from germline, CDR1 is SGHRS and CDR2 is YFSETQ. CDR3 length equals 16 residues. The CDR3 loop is CASSDREGGKSYEQYF. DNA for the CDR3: TGCGCCAGCAGCGACCGGGAGGGGGGGAAGTCCTACGAGCAGTACTTC.

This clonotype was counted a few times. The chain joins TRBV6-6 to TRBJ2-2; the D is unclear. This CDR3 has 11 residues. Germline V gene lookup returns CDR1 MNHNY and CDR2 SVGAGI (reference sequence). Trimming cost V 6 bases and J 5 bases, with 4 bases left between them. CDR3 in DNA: TGTGCCAGCAGGGTGACCGGGGAGCTGTTTTTT. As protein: CASRVTGELFF.

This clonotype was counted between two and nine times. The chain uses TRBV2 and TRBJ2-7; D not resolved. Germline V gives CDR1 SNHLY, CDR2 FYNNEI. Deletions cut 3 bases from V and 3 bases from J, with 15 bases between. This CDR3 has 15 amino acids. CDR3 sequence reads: CASSDFSGPHYEQYF. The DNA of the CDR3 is TGTGCCAGCAGTGATTTCTCGGGCCCCCACTACGAGCAGTACTTC.

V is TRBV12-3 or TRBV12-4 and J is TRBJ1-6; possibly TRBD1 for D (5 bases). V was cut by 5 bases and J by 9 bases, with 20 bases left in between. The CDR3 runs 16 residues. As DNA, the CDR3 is TGTGCCAGCAGTAGCCGCGGGGGGGGACTTTTTTCACCCCTCCACTTT. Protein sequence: CASSSRGGGLFSPLHF.

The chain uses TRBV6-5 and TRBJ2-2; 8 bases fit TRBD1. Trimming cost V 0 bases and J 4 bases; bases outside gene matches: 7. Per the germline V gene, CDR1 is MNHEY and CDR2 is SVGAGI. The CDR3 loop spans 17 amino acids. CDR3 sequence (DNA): TGTGCCAGCAGTTACTCGCGGACAGGGACGGCCACCGGGGAGCTGTTTTTT. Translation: CASSYSRTGTATGELFF.

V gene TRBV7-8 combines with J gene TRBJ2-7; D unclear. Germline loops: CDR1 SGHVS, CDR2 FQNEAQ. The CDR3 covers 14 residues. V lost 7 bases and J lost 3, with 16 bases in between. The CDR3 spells CASTPLDQNYEQYF. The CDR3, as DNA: TGTGCCAGCACCCCCCTCGACCAAAACTACGAGCAGTACTTC.

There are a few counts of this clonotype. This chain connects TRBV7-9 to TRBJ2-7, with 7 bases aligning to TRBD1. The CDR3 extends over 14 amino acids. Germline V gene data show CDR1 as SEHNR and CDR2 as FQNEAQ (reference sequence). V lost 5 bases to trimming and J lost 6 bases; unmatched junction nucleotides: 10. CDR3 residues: CASSPPKGAGEQYF. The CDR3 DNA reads TGTGCCAGCAGCCCGCCTAAGGGGGCGGGCGAGCAGTACTTC. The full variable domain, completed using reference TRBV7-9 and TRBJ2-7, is DTGVSQNPRHKITKRGQNVTFRCDPISEHNRLYWYRQTLGQGPEFLTYFQNEAQLEKSRLLSDRFSAERPKGSFSTLEIQRTEQGDSAMYLCASSPPKGAGEQYFGPGTRLTVT.

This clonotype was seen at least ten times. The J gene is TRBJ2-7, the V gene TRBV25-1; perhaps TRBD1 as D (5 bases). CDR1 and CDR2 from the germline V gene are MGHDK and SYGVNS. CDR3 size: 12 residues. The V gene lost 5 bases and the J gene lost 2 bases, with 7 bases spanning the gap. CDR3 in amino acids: CASSRGPYEQYF. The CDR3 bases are TGTGCCAGCAGTAGGGGTCCCTACGAGCAGTACTTC.

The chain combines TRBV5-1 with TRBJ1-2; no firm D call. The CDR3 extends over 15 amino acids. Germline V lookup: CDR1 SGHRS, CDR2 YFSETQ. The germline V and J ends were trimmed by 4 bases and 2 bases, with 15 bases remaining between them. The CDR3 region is CASSPGLLTNYGYTF. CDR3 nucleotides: TGCGCCAGCAGCCCCGGACTGTTGACGAACTATGGCTACACCTTC.

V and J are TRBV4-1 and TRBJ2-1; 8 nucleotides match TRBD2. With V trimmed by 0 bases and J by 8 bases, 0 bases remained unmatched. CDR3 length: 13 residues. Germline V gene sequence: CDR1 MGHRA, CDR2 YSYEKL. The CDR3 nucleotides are TGCGCCAGCAGCCAAGAGCGGGGGGATGAGCAGTTCTTC. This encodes CASSQERGDEQFF.

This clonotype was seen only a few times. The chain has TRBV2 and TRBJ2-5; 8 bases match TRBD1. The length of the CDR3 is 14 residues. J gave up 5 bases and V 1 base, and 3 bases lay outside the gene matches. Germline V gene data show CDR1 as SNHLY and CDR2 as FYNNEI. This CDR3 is CASSEERTGETQYF. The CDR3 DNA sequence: TGTGCCAGCAGTGAAGAAAGGACAGGGGAGACCCAGTACTTC.

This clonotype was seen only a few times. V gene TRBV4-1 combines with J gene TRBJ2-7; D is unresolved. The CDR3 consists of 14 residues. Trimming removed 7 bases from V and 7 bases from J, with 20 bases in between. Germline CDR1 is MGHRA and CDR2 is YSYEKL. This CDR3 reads CASTPIPLLREQYF. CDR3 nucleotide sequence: TGCGCCAGCACCCCGATCCCCCTCCTTAGGGAGCAGTACTTC.

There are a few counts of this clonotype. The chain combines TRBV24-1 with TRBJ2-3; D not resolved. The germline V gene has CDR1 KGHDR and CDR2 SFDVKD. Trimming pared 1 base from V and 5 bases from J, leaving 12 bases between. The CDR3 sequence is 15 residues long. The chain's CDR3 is CATSDLHGFGDTQYF. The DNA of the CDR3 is TGTGCCACCAGTGATTTACACGGATTTGGAGATACGCAGTATTTT.

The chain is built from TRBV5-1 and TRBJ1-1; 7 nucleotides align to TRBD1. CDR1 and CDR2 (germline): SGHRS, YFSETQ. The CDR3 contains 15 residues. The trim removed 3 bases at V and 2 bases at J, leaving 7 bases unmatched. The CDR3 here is CASSSTGASNTEAFF. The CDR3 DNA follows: TGCGCCAGCAGCTCTACAGGGGCGAGTAACACTGAAGCTTTCTTT.

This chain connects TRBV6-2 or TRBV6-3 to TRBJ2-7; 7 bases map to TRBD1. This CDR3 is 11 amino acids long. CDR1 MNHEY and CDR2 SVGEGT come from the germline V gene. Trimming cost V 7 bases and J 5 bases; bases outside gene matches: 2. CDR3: CASTQGDEQYF. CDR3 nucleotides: TGTGCCAGCACCCAGGGGGACGAGCAGTACTTC.

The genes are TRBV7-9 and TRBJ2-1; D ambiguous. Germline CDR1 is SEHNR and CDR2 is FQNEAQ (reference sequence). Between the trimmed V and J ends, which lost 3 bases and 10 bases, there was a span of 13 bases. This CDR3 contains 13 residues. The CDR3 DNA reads TGTGCCAGCAGCTTGGGTCCTGTGAAGGAGCAGTTCTTC. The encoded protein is CASSLGPVKEQFF.

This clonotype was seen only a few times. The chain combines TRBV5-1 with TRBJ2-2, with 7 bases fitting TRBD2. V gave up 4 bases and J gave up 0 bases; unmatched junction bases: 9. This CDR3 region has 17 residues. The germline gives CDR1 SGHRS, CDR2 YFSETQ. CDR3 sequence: CASSPWDSGPNTGELFF. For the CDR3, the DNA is TGCGCCAGCAGCCCTTGGGATAGCGGGCCGAACACCGGGGAGCTGTTTTTT.

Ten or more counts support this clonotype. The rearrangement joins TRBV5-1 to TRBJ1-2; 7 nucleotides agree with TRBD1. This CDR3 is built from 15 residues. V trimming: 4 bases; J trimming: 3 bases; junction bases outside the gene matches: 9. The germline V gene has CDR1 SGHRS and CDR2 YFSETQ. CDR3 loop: CASSLGGTVDYGYTF. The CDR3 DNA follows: TGCGCCAGCAGCCTGGGCGGGACAGTTGACTATGGCTACACCTTC.

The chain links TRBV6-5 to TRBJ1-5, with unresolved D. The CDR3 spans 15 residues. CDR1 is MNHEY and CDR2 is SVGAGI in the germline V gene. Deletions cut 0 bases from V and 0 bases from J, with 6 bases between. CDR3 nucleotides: TGTGCCAGCAGTTACTCGGGATTTAGCAATCAGCCCCAGCATTTT. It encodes CASSYSGFSNQPQHF.

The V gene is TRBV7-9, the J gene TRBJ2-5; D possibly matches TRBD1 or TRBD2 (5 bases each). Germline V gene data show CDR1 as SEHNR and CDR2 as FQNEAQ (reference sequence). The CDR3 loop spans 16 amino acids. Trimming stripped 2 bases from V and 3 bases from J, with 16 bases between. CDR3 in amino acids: CASSLSPFGAKETQYF. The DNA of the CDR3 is TGTGCCAGCAGCTTAAGCCCGTTCGGGGCGAAAGAGACCCAGTACTTC.

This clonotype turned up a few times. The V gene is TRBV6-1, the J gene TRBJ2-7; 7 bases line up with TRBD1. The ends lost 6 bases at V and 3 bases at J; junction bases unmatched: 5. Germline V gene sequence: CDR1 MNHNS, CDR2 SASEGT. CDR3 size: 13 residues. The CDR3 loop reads CASRTGTVYEQYF. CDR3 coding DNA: TGTGCCAGCAGGACGGGGACAGTCTACGAGCAGTACTTC.